Below, 27 T cell receptor beta chains from the same sample are listed, as sequenced in a study of T cells in Graves' hyperthyroidism and ophthalmopathy. Amplification yielded TCR beta CDR3 regions, with RNA transcripts as the source. The HTBI set primed first-round TCR CDR3 RT-PCR. MiXCR was run by TCRdb on the multiplex PCR reads, yielding one entry per CDR3 protein. The data contain 500,000 to 600,000 distinct CDR3 sequences, roughly a sixth of them singletons. Input material: blood. The receptor source for this set is a woman between 18 and 29 years old with Graves' hyperthyroidism.

This clonotype was counted at least ten times. V gene TRBV11-1 combines with J gene TRBJ2-3; D ambiguous. CDR1 is SGHAT and CDR2 is FQDESV in the germline V gene (reference sequence). The CDR3 consists of 12 residues. The V end lost 3 bases, the J end lost 2 bases, and 3 bases lay between the germline ends. The CDR3 bases are TGTGCCAGCAGCTTGCCCACAGATACGCAGTATTTT. Protein product: CASSLPTDTQYF.

The rearrangement joins TRBV2 to TRBJ2-1, with 11 bases matching TRBD2. Germline lookup yields CDR1 SNHLY and CDR2 FYNNEI. The CDR3 runs to 17 residues. J gave up 2 bases and V 5 bases, and 8 bases lay outside the gene matches. This CDR3 reads CASSLTSGISPYNEQFF. The DNA for the CDR3 is TGTGCCAGCAGTCTGACTAGCGGGATATCACCCTACAATGAGCAGTTCTTC.

The chain uses TRBV7-2 and TRBJ2-7; no reliable D call. Trimming took off 7 bases at V and 7 bases at J, with 14 bases between the two ends. This CDR3 spans 12 amino acids. Germline loops: CDR1 SGHTA, CDR2 FQGNSA. The CDR3 is CASTISPEEQYF. The CDR3 region has the DNA TGTGCCAGCACCATATCGCCGGAGGAGCAGTACTTC.

The sample holds many counts of this clonotype. CDR3 sequence reads: CASSLRWETRGAETQYF. CDR3 in DNA: TGTGCCAGCAGCCTTAGATGGGAGACGAGAGGGGCAGAGACCCAGTACTTC. The chain joins TRBV11-2 to TRBJ2-5; D may be TRBD1 or TRBD2 (5 bases each). Trimming took 5 bases from V and 4 from J, leaving 23 bases between them. The CDR3 extends over 17 amino acids. The germline gives CDR1 SGHAT, CDR2 FQNNGV.

This clonotype was observed many times. The CDR3 protein is CASSFAGGSGNTIYF. The DNA of the CDR3 is TGTGCCAGCAGCTTTGCGGGGGGCTCTGGAAACACCATATATTTT. The chain links TRBV11-2 to TRBJ1-3, with D perhaps matching TRBD1 (5 bases). The germline V gene has CDR1 SGHAT and CDR2 FQNNGV. The CDR3 spans 15 residues. The V and J ends lost 3 bases and 0 bases respectively, with 9 bases between them.

This clonotype was found a few times. This sequence joins TRBV7-2 and TRBJ2-7; D is unresolved. The length of the CDR3 is 13 residues. Germline lookup yields CDR1 SGHTA and CDR2 FQGNSA. V was cut by 2 bases and J by 5 bases, with 10 bases left in between. The CDR3 DNA reads as TGTGCCAGCAGCTTATCCCCTGGGCACGAGCAGTACTTC. This gives the protein CASSLSPGHEQYF.

There are many counts of this clonotype. The genes are TRBV13 and TRBJ2-1, with 8 positions matching TRBD2. This CDR3 has 14 amino acids. With V trimmed by 6 bases and J by 6 bases, 7 bases remained unmatched. Germline values: CDR1 PRHDT, CDR2 FYEKMQ (reference sequence). CDR3 sequence (DNA): TGTGCCAGCAGTCGCACCGGGACTAGCAATGAGCAGTTCTTC. Its protein product is CASSRTGTSNEQFF.

The V gene is TRBV20-1, the J gene TRBJ2-7, with no clear D. Trimming shortened V by 2 bases and J by 1 base, and 6 bases separated the two germline ends. The CDR3 covers 12 residues. CDR1 is DFQATT, CDR2 SNEGSKA, per germline (reference sequence). CDR3: CSARYGSYEQYF. The CDR3 DNA reads as TGCAGTGCTAGATACGGGTCCTACGAGCAGTACTTC.

In this sample, this clonotype turned up many times. The J gene is TRBJ1-1, the V gene TRBV12-3 or TRBV12-4; D not resolved. The CDR3 totals 15 residues. The germline V and J ends were trimmed by 2 bases and 2 bases, with 12 bases remaining between them. As DNA, the CDR3 is TGTGCCAGCAGTTTATCGGGGAATAGTAACACTGAAGCTTTCTTT. Translated, it gives CASSLSGNSNTEAFF.

The table lists this clonotype with many counts. The genes are TRBV27 and TRBJ2-1; 7 bases agree with TRBD2. Trimming removed 4 bases from V and 9 bases from J; junction bases left unmatched: 9. This CDR3 contains 14 residues. The germline CDR1 and CDR2 sequences are MNHEY and SMNVEV (reference sequence). The CDR3 loop reads CASSWGLSGGEQFF. The DNA for the CDR3 is TGTGCCAGCAGTTGGGGACTCTCGGGGGGTGAGCAGTTCTTC.

With respect to this clonotype: This may stem from a read error, because a much larger clone lies one nucleotide away. This chain joins TRBV6-1 and TRBJ1-2; 8 bases line up with TRBD1. Germline V CDR1 and CDR2: MNHNS, SASEGT. This CDR3 spans 16 amino acids. The V and J ends lost 5 bases and 10 bases, in that order; junction bases with no gene match: 18. The CDR3 DNA reads TGTGCCAGCAGTTATGGGAGACAGGGGACGGATCATGACTACACCTTC. Translated, it gives CASSYGRQGTDHDYTF.

This clonotype was seen a handful of times. The chain recombines TRBV20-1 with TRBJ2-1; TRBD1 agrees at 8 bases. Germline values: CDR1 DFQATT, CDR2 SNEGSKA (reference sequence). CDR3 length: 16 residues. V shed 1 base and J 4 bases; nucleotides not matched to a gene: 9. The CDR3 DNA follows: TGCAGTGCTAGAGCCCCTACAGGGGGAAGGTACAATGAGCAGTTCTTC. Protein product: CSARAPTGGRYNEQFF.

V is TRBV20-1 and J is TRBJ1-5; no clear D gene. The CDR3 extends over 12 amino acids. V was trimmed by 7 bases and J by 4 bases, leaving 11 bases between them. Germline assignment: CDR1 DFQATT and CDR2 SNEGSKA (reference sequence). CDR3 region: CSVKLGNQPQHF. The CDR3 bases are TGCAGTGTCAAGCTGGGGAATCAGCCCCAGCATTTT.

This chain connects TRBV27 to TRBJ2-5; D unresolved. This CDR3 has 15 amino acids. Germline CDR1 and CDR2: MNHEY and SMNVEV (reference sequence). V lost 4 bases, J lost 2 bases, and 14 bases lay in between. CDR3: CASSSSGRRQETQYF. The CDR3 nucleotides are TGTGCCAGCAGTTCATCTGGACGGAGACAAGAGACCCAGTACTTC.

This clonotype was counted only a few times. This chain links TRBV28 with TRBJ2-2; maybe TRBD2 (7 bases). The CDR3 loop spans 14 amino acids. CDR1 and CDR2 (germline): MDHEN, SYDVKM. Between the trimmed V and J ends, which lost 10 bases and 5 bases, there was a span of 17 bases. CDR3 DNA sequence: TGTGCCACCGGAGGGGGGGCAGGAACCGGGGAGCTGTTTTTT. Translation gives CATGGGAGTGELFF.

The rearrangement links TRBV10-3 to TRBJ2-1; D is possibly TRBD1 (6 bases). The CDR3 consists of 14 residues. Germline V gene lookup returns CDR1 ENHRY and CDR2 SYGVKD. Trimming removed 0 bases at V and 9 bases at J, with 12 bases between. CDR3 bases: TGTGCCATCAGTGAGTCGAAGGAGACAGGTGAGCAGTTCTTC. Amino acid sequence: CAISESKETGEQFF.

In its sample, this clonotype was seen many times. The chain employs TRBV11-2 and TRBJ2-3, with unresolved D. The CDR3 totals 15 residues. Germline CDR1 and CDR2: SGHAT and FQNNGV. Deletions cut 0 bases from V and 0 bases from J, with 7 bases between. The CDR3 here is CASSLDLTSTDTQYF. The CDR3 nucleotides are TGTGCCAGCAGCTTAGACTTGACTAGCACAGATACGCAGTATTTT.

This clonotype was picked up many times. J is TRBJ1-5 and V is TRBV12-3 or TRBV12-4; D gene ambiguous. V was clipped by 4 bases and J by 2 bases, with 9 bases between them. This CDR3 comprises 14 residues. The CDR3 region is CASSSNSRNQPQHF. The CDR3 bases are TGTGCCAGCAGTTCAAACAGTCGCAATCAGCCCCAGCATTTT.

The V call is TRBV6-4, the J call TRBJ1-1; D call uncertain. V was shortened by 0 bases and J by 1 base, with 9 bases between the two germline ends. The germline V gene has CDR1 MRHNA and CDR2 SNTAGT. The CDR3 spans 15 residues. The DNA for the CDR3 is TGTGCCAGCAGTGACTCGACCCGGGGGAACACTGAAGCTTTCTTT. Encoded protein: CASSDSTRGNTEAFF.

This clonotype was counted many times. The V and J genes are TRBV28 and TRBJ1-2; D not resolved. The V end was cut by 3 bases, the J end by 0 bases, with 5 bases between. There are 13 residues in the CDR3. Germline V gene sequence: CDR1 MDHEN, CDR2 SYDVKM. Written as DNA, the CDR3 is TGTGCCAGCAGTTTGACCCCTAACTATGGCTACACCTTC. Translated, it gives CASSLTPNYGYTF.

This clonotype occurred a few times. The chain recombines TRBV4-1 with TRBJ1-2; 10 bases fit TRBD1. This CDR3 is built from 13 residues. V shed 8 bases, J shed 4 bases, and the junction held 4 bases outside the gene matches. CDR1 and CDR2 from the germline V gene are MGHRA and YSYEKL. The CDR3 reads CASRDRGGYGYTF. The CDR3, as DNA: TGCGCCAGCCGGGACAGGGGTGGCTATGGCTACACCTTC.

With regard to this clonotype: Possible read error: a much larger clone is one base away. The V and J genes are TRBV6-5 and TRBJ2-7, with a weak D call TRBD2 (5 bases). The CDR3 consists of 17 residues. Germline V gene data show CDR1 as MNHEY and CDR2 as SVGAGI. CDR3 in amino acids: CASSYESGILRVYGQYF. As DNA, the CDR3 is TGTGCCAGCAGTTACGAGTCGGGGATCCTTAGAGTCTACGGGCAGTACTTC.

The V and J genes are TRBV24-1 and TRBJ1-4, with D possibly TRBD1 on 6 matching bases. With 4 bases removed from V and 7 bases from J, the gap between germline ends came to 15 bases. This CDR3 contains 15 residues. The V gene's germline CDR1 is KGHDR and CDR2 SFDVKD. The CDR3 region is CATSENRGAPEKLFF. The DNA of the CDR3 is TGTGCCACCAGTGAAAATCGGGGGGCGCCTGAAAAACTGTTTTTT.

The gene calls are TRBV3-1 and TRBJ2-2, with D tentatively TRBD2 (6 bases). Germline CDR1 is LGHDT and CDR2 is YNNKEL (reference sequence). Trimming took 1 base from V and 5 from J, leaving 14 bases between them. This CDR3 comprises 16 residues. This CDR3 is CASSQANPGGTGELFF. As DNA, the CDR3 is TGTGCCAGCAGCCAAGCTAACCCCGGAGGGACCGGGGAGCTGTTTTTT.

This clonotype has ten or more counts. This rearrangement joins TRBV3-1 to TRBJ1-5; D not certain. The V end was cut by 1 base, the J end by 7 bases, with 14 bases between. Germline V lookup: CDR1 LGHDT, CDR2 YNNKEL (reference sequence). This CDR3 comprises 15 residues. The CDR3 here is CASSQAGSDRQPQHF. The CDR3 DNA reads TGTGCCAGCAGCCAAGCGGGTTCGGATAGGCAGCCCCAGCATTTT.

This clonotype is a singleton in its sample. A much bigger clone sits one base away, suggesting this may be a read error. The chain employs TRBV18 and TRBJ2-1; 11 bases agree with TRBD2. Per the germline V gene, CDR1 is KGHSH and CDR2 is LQKENI. The junction had 9 bases not matched to a gene; V was cut back by 4 bases and J by 10 bases. The CDR3 length is 15 residues. The CDR3 is CASSRLAGFSGEQFF. The DNA for the CDR3 is TGTGCCAGCTCACGACTAGCGGGATTCTCGGGGGAGCAGTTCTTC. Supplemented by reference TRBV18 and TRBJ2-1, the full variable domain reads NAGVMQNPRHLVRRRGQEARLRCSPMKGHSHVYWYRQLPEEGLKFMVYLQKENIIDESGMPKERFSAEFPKEGPSILRIQQVVRGDSAAYFCASSRLAGFSGEQFFGPGTRLTVL.

This clonotype was counted between two and nine times. This chain joins TRBV5-1 and TRBJ2-7; D not certain. The CDR3 spans 15 residues. CDR1 is SGHRS and CDR2 is YFSETQ in the germline V gene. The V end lost 1 base, the J end lost 3 bases, and 14 bases lay between the germline ends. Written as DNA, the CDR3 is TGCGCCAGCAGCTTGTCTACAACTTCAAACTACGAGCAGTACTTC. Translated, it gives CASSLSTTSNYEQYF.